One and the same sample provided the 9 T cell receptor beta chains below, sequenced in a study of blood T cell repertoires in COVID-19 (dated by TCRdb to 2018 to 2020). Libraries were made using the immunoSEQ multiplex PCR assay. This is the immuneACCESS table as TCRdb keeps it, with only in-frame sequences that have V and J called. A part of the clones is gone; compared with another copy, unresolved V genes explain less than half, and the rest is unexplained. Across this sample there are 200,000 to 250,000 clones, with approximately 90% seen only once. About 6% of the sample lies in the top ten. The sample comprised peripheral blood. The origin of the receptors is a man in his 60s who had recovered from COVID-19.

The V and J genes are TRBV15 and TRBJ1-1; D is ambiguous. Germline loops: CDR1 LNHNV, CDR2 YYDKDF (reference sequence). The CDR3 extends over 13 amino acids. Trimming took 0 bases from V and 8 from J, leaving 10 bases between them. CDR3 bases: TGTGCCACCAGCAGAGACCGGTTTGCCGAAGCTTTCTTT. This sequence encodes CATSRDRFAEAFF.

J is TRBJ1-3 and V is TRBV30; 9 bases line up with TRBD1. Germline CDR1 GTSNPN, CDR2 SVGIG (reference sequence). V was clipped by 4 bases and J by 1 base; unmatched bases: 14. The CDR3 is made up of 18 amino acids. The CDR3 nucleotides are TGTGCCTGGACGACAGGGGGGTCCCAGCGGTTTTCTGGAAACACCATATATTTT. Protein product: CAWTTGGSQRFSGNTIYF.

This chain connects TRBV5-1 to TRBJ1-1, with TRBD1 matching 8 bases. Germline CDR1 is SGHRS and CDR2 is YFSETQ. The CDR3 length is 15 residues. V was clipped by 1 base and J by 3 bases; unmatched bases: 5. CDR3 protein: CASSLRTGLDTEAFF. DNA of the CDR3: TGCGCCAGCAGCTTGCGGACAGGGCTAGACACTGAAGCTTTCTTT.

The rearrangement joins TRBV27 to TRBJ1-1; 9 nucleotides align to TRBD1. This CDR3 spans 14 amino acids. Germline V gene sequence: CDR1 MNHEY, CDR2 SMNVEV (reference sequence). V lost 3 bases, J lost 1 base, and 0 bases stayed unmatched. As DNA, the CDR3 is TGTGCCAGCAGTTTGGGACAGGGGAACACTGAAGCTTTCTTT. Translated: CASSLGQGNTEAFF.

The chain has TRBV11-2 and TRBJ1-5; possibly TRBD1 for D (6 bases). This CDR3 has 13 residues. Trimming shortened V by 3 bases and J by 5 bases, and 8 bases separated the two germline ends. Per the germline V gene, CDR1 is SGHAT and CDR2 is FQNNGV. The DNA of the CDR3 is TGTGCCAGCAGCTTGGGGGGGCATCAGCCCCAGCATTTT. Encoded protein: CASSLGGHQPQHF.

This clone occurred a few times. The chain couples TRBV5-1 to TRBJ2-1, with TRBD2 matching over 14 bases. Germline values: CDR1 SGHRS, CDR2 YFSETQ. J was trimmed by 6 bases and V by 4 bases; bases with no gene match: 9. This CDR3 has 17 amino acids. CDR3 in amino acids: CASSAGLAGAPGNEQFF. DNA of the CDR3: TGCGCCAGCAGCGCGGGACTAGCGGGAGCCCCCGGCAATGAGCAGTTCTTC.

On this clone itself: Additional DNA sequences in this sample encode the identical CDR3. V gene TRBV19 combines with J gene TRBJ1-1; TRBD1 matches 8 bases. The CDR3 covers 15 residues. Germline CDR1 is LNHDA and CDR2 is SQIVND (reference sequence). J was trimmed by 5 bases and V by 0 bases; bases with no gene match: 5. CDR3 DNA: TGTGCCAGTAGTATAGACGGACAGGGAGGAACTGAAGCTTTCTTT. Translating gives CASSIDGQGGTEAFF. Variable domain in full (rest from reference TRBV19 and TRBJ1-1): DGGITQSPKYLFRKEGQNVTLSCEQNLNHDAMYWYRQDPGQGLRLIYYSQIVNDFQKGDIAEGYSVSREKKESFPLTVTSAQKNPTAFYLCASSIDGQGGTEAFFGQGTRLTVV.

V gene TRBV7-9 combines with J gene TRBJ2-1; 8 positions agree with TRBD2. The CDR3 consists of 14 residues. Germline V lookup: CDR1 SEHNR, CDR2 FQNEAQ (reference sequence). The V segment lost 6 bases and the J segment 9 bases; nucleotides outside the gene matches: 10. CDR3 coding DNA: TGTGCCAGCAGGTCTAGCGGGTTGACTCTTGAGCAGTTCTTC. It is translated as CASRSSGLTLEQFF.

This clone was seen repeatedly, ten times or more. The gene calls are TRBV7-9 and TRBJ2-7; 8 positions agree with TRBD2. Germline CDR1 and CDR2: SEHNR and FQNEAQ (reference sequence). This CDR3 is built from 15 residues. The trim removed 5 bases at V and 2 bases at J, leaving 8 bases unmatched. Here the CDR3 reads CASSPPTSVTYEQYF. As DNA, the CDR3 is TGTGCCAGCAGCCCCCCGACTAGCGTGACCTACGAGCAGTACTTC.